This entry lists 20 T cell receptor beta chains sequenced from one sample in a study of blood T cell repertoires in COVID-19. TCRdb's table, derived via immunoSEQ multiplex PCR, lists solely in-frame clones and lacks some. The sample yields fewer than 300,000 clones, around 85% seen once. The sequenced sample was peripheral blood. The receptor source for this set is a man between 50 and 59 years old with active or convalescent COVID-19.

This chain links TRBV5-1 with TRBJ2-5; 12 bases line up with TRBD2. Germline V gene sequence: CDR1 SGHRS, CDR2 YFSETQ. J lost 1 base, V lost 3 bases, and 4 bases had no gene match. The CDR3 loop spans 16 amino acids. The CDR3 DNA is TGCGCCAGCAGCTCATCACTAGCGGGAGGCCAAGAGACCCAGTACTTC. Protein sequence: CASSSSLAGGQETQYF.

In DNA, the CDR3 is TGTGCCAGCAGCTCCACCAGCATTCTCGGGACAGGAGGGACTGAAGCTTTCTTT. The encoded protein is CASSSTSILGTGGTEAFF. V and J are TRBV7-8 and TRBJ1-1; TRBD1 agrees at 8 bases. The CDR3 spans 18 residues. The V segment lost 4 bases and the J segment 5 bases; nucleotides outside the gene matches: 18. From germline, CDR1 is SGHVS and CDR2 FQNEAQ.

The chain recombines TRBV7-2 with TRBJ1-2; possibly TRBD1 for D (6 bases). The length of the CDR3 is 15 residues. Per germline, CDR1 SGHTA and CDR2 FQGNSA. The V end was cut by 2 bases, the J end by 8 bases, with 18 bases between. The CDR3 region has the DNA TGTGCCAGCAGCTTAACAAGGGGGGGAAAGGGCGGCTACACCTTC. This codes for CASSLTRGGKGGYTF.

This clone came up once. The J gene is TRBJ2-1, the V gene TRBV7-2, with D perhaps TRBD2 (6 bases). The germline V gene has CDR1 SGHTA and CDR2 FQGNSA. The V end lost 0 bases, the J end lost 9 bases, and 15 bases lay between the germline ends. The CDR3 runs 15 residues. The CDR3 DNA reads as TGTGCCAGCAGCTTAGCGGCTAGCGCGGTGGTTGAGCAGTTCTTC. Translating gives CASSLAASAVVEQFF.

The rearrangement links TRBV11-1 to TRBJ2-1; weak D call: TRBD2 (6 bases). Germline CDR1 is SGHAT and CDR2 is FQDESV (reference sequence). The germline V and J ends were trimmed by 5 bases and 6 bases, with 17 bases remaining between them. This CDR3 comprises 15 residues. In DNA form, the CDR3 reads TGTGCCAGCAGCCCCCTCTGGCGGGGCTCCAATGAGCAGTTCTTC. This gives the protein CASSPLWRGSNEQFF.

Only one count was recorded for this clone. The rearrangement joins TRBV11-2 to TRBJ2-5; D is perhaps TRBD2 (7 bases). This CDR3 is 15 amino acids long. The V end was cut by 5 bases, the J end by 5 bases, with 18 bases between. Germline V gene sequence: CDR1 SGHAT, CDR2 FQNNGV. The CDR3 loop reads CASSVSGGLWETQYF. The CDR3 DNA reads TGTGCCAGCAGCGTCTCCGGGGGGCTATGGGAGACCCAGTACTTC.

The chain carries TRBV7-8 and TRBJ1-2; D uncertain. Looked up from germline, CDR1 is SGHVS and CDR2 is FQNEAQ. CDR3 length: 16 residues. Trimming shortened V by 1 base and J by 0 bases, and 12 bases separated the two germline ends. CDR3 DNA: TGTGCCAGCAGCTTAGTTCAGGCGGGGTCTAACTATGGCTACACCTTC. Its translation is CASSLVQAGSNYGYTF. Drawing the rest from reference TRBV7-8 and TRBJ1-2, the complete variable domain is GAGVSQSPRYKVAKRGQDVALRCDPISGHVSLFWYQQALGQGPEFLTYFQNEAQLDKSGLPSDRFFAERPEGSVSTLKIQRTQQEDSAVYLCASSLVQAGSNYGYTFGSGTRLTVV.

The chain couples TRBV7-9 to TRBJ2-7, with 8 positions matching TRBD2. The trim removed 4 bases at V and 2 bases at J, leaving 10 bases unmatched. Germline CDR1 reads SEHNR; CDR2 reads FQNEAQ (reference sequence). This CDR3 has 16 residues. The CDR3, as DNA: TGTGCCAGCAGCTCAGGGGATGAGCGGGGGACCTACGAGCAGTACTTC. Amino acids: CASSSGDERGTYEQYF.

This chain links TRBV15 with TRBJ1-2; D call uncertain. This CDR3 is built from 13 residues. Germline CDR1 reads LNHNV; CDR2 reads YYDKDF (reference sequence). Trimming removed 0 bases from V and 2 bases from J, with 4 bases in between. CDR3 DNA sequence: TGTGCCACCAGCAGAGATCCGAACTATGGCTACACCTTC. Translated, it gives CATSRDPNYGYTF.

With respect to this clone: Other DNA sequences from this sample encode an identical CDR3 as well. The chain couples TRBV5-1 to TRBJ1-5; a possible D gene is TRBD1 (6 bases). The CDR3 runs to 15 residues. V was clipped by 0 bases and J by 0 bases, with 7 bases between them. CDR1 SGHRS and CDR2 YFSETQ come from the germline V gene. The CDR3 coding sequence is TGCGCCAGCAGCTTGGAAGGGGGTAGCAATCAGCCCCAGCATTTT. This sequence encodes CASSLEGGSNQPQHF.

In its sample, this clone was seen once. The J gene is TRBJ1-2, the V gene TRBV28; a weak D match, TRBD1 (5 bases). The CDR3 has 14 residues. CDR1 MDHEN and CDR2 SYDVKM come from the germline V gene. Trimming left V 4 bases short and J 2 bases short, with 11 bases between. The CDR3 loop is CASSSSDRNYGYTF. The CDR3 DNA is TGTGCCAGCAGTTCCTCAGACAGAAACTATGGCTACACCTTC.

The V call is TRBV28, the J call TRBJ2-7, with 12 bases aligning to TRBD2. Germline V gives CDR1 MDHEN, CDR2 SYDVKM. The CDR3 length is 17 residues. With V trimmed by 4 bases and J by 6 bases, 13 bases remained unmatched. CDR3 sequence (DNA): TGTGCCAGCAGTTCGATTCAGACTAGCGGGAGATCTGGCGAGCAGTACTTC. This translates into CASSSIQTSGRSGEQYF.

The chain links TRBV18 to TRBJ2-3; D unresolved. Germline CDR1 KGHSH, CDR2 LQKENI. V lost 1 base, J lost 2 bases, and 13 bases lay in between. CDR3 length: 16 amino acids. Here the CDR3 reads CASSPQPNSFTDTQYF. As DNA, the CDR3 is TGTGCCAGCTCACCACAGCCCAACAGCTTCACAGATACGCAGTATTTT.

This sequence joins TRBV29-1 and TRBJ1-1, with a tentative D call TRBD1 (5 bases). Germline V gene sequence: CDR1 SQVTM, CDR2 ANQGSEA. The CDR3 consists of 13 residues. The V end was cut by 3 bases, the J end by 0 bases, with 8 bases between. The CDR3: CSVDYRLNTEAFF. CDR3 DNA: TGCAGCGTTGATTACAGGCTGAACACTGAAGCTTTCTTT.

This clone was seen once. The chain has TRBV2 and TRBJ2-2; no clear D gene. CDR1 is SNHLY and CDR2 is FYNNEI in the germline V gene. V shed 5 bases and J shed 4 bases, with 11 bases lying between them. The CDR3 is made up of 14 amino acids. In DNA form, the CDR3 reads TGTGCCAGCAGTCGCAGCGAAAGCACCGGGGAGCTGTTTTTT. Translated, it gives CASSRSESTGELFF.

A few counts support this clone. The V and J genes are TRBV5-1 and TRBJ1-3, with D maybe TRBD1 (6 bases). Germline CDR1 SGHRS, CDR2 YFSETQ. V lost 0 bases to trimming and J lost 0 bases, with 10 bases between them. CDR3 length: 16 amino acids. CDR3 in amino acids: CASSLDRVASGNTIYF. In nucleotides, the CDR3 is TGCGCCAGCAGCTTGGACAGGGTCGCCTCTGGAAACACCATATATTTT. The entire variable domain, with the rest obtained from reference TRBV5-1 and TRBJ1-3, is as follows: KAGVTQTPRYLIKTRGQQVTLSCSPISGHRSVSWYQQTPGQGLQFLFEYFSETQRNKGNFPGRFSGRQFSNSRSEMNVSTLELGDSALYLCASSLDRVASGNTIYFGEGSWLTVV.

The V and J genes are TRBV5-4 and TRBJ2-7; 10 positions agree with TRBD2. V lost 0 bases to trimming and J lost 2 bases; unmatched junction nucleotides: 5. Germline V gene lookup returns CDR1 SGHNT and CDR2 YYREEE (reference sequence). The CDR3 is 16 amino acids. The CDR3 region has the DNA TGTGCCAGCAGCTTGGACCTAGCGGGAGTCACCTACGAGCAGTACTTC. This sequence encodes CASSLDLAGVTYEQYF.

This chain uses TRBV2 with TRBJ2-5, with a tentative D call TRBD2 (5 bases). This CDR3 is built from 14 residues. Trimming cost V 6 bases and J 4 bases, with 15 bases left between them. Germline CDR1 reads SNHLY; CDR2 reads FYNNEI. The CDR3 protein is CASSDLGAGETQYF. CDR3 nucleotides: TGTGCCAGCAGCGATCTAGGTGCGGGAGAGACCCAGTACTTC. The whole variable domain, filled in from reference TRBV2 and TRBJ2-5, reads EPEVTQTPSHQVTQMGQEVILRCVPISNHLYFYWYRQILGQKVEFLVSFYNNEISEKSEIFDDQFSVERPDGSNFTLKIRSTKLEDSAMYFCASSDLGAGETQYFGPGTRLLVL.

The chain links TRBV6-5 to TRBJ1-1; D is unclear. Germline CDR1 and CDR2: MNHEY and SVGAGI. The CDR3 spans 13 residues. Trimming removed 5 bases at V and 11 bases at J, with 18 bases between. The CDR3, as DNA: TGTGCCAGCAGTCCTCGCCCAACCCACGGGGCTTTCTTT. Translated: CASSPRPTHGAFF.

This clone was observed a handful of times. The chain recombines TRBV29-1 with TRBJ1-2; tentatively, D is TRBD1 (6 bases). V lost 3 bases and J 5 bases, leaving 13 bases between the germline ends. The CDR3 has 13 amino acids. Germline V CDR1 and CDR2: SQVTM, ANQGSEA. The DNA for the CDR3 is TGCAGCGTTGAGTGGGCAGGGGCGTATGGCTACACCTTC. This sequence encodes CSVEWAGAYGYTF.